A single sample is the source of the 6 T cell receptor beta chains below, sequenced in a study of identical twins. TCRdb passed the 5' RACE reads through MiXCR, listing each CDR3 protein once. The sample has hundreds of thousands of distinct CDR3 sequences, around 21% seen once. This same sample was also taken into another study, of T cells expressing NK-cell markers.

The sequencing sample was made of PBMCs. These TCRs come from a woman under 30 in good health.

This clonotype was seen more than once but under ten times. CDR3 bases: TGTGCCACCAGTGACAACCGAAGGGAGACCCAGTACTTC. Its translation is CATSDNRRETQYF. The chain carries TRBV24-1 and TRBJ2-5; no definite D call. The V end was cut by 4 bases, the J end by 5 bases, with 10 bases between. CDR1 and CDR2 (germline): KGHDR, SFDVKD. This CDR3 has 13 amino acids.

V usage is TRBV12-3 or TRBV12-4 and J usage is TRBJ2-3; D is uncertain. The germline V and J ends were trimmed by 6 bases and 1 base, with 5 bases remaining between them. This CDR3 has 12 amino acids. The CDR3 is CASRVGTDTQYF. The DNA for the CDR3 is TGTGCCAGCAGAGTGGGCACAGATACGCAGTATTTT.

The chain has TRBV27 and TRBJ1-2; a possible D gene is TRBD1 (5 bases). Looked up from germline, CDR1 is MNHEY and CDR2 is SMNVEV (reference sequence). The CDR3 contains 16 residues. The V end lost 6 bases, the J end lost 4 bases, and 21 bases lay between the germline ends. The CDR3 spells CASSPFPSGTRYGYTF. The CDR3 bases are TGTGCCAGCAGCCCATTTCCATCCGGGACTCGCTATGGCTACACCTTC.

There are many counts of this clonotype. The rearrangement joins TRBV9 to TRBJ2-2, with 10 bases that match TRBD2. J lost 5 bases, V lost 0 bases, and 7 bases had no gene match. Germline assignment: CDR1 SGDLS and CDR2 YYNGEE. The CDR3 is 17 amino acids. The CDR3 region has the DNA TGTGCCAGCAGCGTAGTTGGAGCGGGAGGGCCGACCGGGGAGCTGTTTTTT. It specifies CASSVVGAGGPTGELFF.

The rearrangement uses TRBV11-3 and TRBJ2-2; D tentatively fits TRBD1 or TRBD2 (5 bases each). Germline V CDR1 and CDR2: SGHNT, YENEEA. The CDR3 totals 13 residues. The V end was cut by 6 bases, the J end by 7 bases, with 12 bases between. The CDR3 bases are TGTGCCAGCAGTGAGGGGCGCGGCGGGGAGCTGTTTTTT. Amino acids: CASSEGRGGELFF. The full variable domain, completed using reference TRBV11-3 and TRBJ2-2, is EAGVVQSPRYKIIEKKQPVAFWCNPISGHNTLYWYLQNLGQGPELLIRYENEEAVDDSQLPKDRFSAERLKGVDSTLKIQPAELGDSAVYLCASSEGRGGELFFGEGSRLTVL.

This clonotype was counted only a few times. In DNA, the CDR3 is TGTGCCAGCAGTTCACTCCTCGCGTCTAGCTCCTACAATGAGCAGTTCTTC. It is translated as CASSSLLASSSYNEQFF. This sequence joins TRBV27 and TRBJ2-1; D ambiguous. CDR1 is MNHEY and CDR2 is SMNVEV in the germline V gene (reference sequence). V was clipped by 4 bases and J by 0 bases, with 16 bases between them. The CDR3 sequence is 17 residues long.